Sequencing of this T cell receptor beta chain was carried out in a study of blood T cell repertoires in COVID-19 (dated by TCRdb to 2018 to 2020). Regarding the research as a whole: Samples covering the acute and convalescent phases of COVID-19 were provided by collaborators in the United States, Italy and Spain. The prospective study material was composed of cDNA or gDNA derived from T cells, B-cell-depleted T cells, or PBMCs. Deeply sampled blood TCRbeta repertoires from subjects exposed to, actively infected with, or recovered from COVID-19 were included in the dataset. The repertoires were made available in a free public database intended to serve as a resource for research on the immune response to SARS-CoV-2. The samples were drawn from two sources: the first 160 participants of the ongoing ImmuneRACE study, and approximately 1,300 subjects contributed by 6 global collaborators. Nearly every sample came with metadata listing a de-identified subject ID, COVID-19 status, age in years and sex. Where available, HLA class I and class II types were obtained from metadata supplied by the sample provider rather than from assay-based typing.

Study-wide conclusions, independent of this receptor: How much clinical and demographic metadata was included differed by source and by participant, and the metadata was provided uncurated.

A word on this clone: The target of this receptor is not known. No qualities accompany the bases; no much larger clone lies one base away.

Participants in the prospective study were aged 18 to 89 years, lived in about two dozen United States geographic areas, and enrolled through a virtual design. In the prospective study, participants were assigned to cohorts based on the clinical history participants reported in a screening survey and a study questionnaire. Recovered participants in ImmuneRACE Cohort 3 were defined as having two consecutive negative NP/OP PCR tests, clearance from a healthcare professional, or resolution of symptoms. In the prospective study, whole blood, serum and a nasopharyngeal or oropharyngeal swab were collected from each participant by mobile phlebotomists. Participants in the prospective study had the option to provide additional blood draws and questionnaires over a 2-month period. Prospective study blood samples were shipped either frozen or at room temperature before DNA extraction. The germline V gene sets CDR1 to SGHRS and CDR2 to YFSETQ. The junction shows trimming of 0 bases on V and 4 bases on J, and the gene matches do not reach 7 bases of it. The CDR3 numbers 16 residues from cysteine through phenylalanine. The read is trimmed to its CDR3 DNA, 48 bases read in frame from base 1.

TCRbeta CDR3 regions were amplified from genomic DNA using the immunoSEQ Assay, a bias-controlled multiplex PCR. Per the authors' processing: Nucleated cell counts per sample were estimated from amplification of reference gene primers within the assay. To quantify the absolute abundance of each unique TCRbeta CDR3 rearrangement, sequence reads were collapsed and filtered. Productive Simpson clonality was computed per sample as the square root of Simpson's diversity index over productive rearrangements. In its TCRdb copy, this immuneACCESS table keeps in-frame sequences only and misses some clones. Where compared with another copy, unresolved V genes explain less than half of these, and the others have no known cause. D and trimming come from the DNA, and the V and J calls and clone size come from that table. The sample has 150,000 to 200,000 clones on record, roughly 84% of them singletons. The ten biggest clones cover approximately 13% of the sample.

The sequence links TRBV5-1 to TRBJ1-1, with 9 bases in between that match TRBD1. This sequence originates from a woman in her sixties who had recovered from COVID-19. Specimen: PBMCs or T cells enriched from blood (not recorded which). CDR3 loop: CASSLDGTGYSTEAFF. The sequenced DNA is TGCGCCAGCAGCTTGGACGGGACAGGGTATTCCACTGAAGCTTTCTTT.